Below, 9 T cell receptor beta chains from the same sample are listed, as sequenced in a study of long-term antiretroviral therapy in people with HIV. Assay version v3.0 of immunoSEQ was used, and it was run at survey level. Produced via immunoSEQ multiplex PCR; TCRdb's table is partial and in-frame only. The sample holds about 34,000 clones, 85% to 95% seen once. Material: unsorted PBMCs, obtained approximately 5 years after starting antiretroviral therapy. Receptors were obtained from a woman aged 45-60 years with HIV.

The CDR3 DNA is TGTGCCAGCAGCTTACGGGGGACCTTCTACGAGCAGTACTTC. It is translated as CASSLRGTFYEQYF. V usage is TRBV7-2 and J usage is TRBJ2-7; weak D call: TRBD2 (6 bases). The germline gives CDR1 SGHTA, CDR2 FQGNSA. This CDR3 is 14 amino acids long. V lost 2 bases and J 3 bases, leaving 11 bases between the germline ends. The entire variable domain, with the rest obtained from reference TRBV7-2 and TRBJ2-7, is as follows: GAGVSQSPSNKVTEKGKDVELRCDPISGHTALYWYRQSLGQGLEFLIYFQGNSAPDKSGLPSDRFSAERTGGSVSTLTIQRTQQEDSAVYLCASSLRGTFYEQYFGPGTRLTVT.

The CDR3 DNA sequence: TGTGCCTGGAGTCCAGGAGGGAATGAAAAACTGTTTTTT. Encoded protein: CAWSPGGNEKLFF. The chain uses TRBV30 and TRBJ1-4; D is unclear. V gave up 2 bases and J gave up 5 bases, with 9 bases separating them. From germline, CDR1 is GTSNPN and CDR2 SVGIG (reference sequence). The CDR3 runs 13 residues. The complete variable domain, with remaining parts taken from reference TRBV30 and TRBJ1-4, reads SQTIHQWPATLVQPVGSPLSLECTVEGTSNPNLYWYRQAAGRGLQLLFYSVGIGQISSEVPQNLSASRPQDRQFILSSKKLLLSDSGFYLCAWSPGGNEKLFFGSGTQLSVL.

The chain recombines TRBV6-5 with TRBJ1-1; no firm D call. CDR1 MNHEY and CDR2 SVGAGI come from the germline V gene. The V end was cut by 6 bases, the J end by 1 base, with 9 bases between. The CDR3 covers 13 residues. DNA for the CDR3: TGTGCCAGCAGCCCCAGCTGGAACACTGAAGCTTTCTTT. Its protein is CASSPSWNTEAFF.

The gene calls are TRBV6-5 and TRBJ2-5; the D gene is possibly TRBD1 (5 bases). The CDR3 consists of 14 residues. Germline V lookup: CDR1 MNHEY, CDR2 SVGAGI. Trimming cost V 3 bases and J 5 bases, with 13 bases left between them. The CDR3 sequence is CASSYFRASETQYF. The DNA for the CDR3 is TGTGCCAGCAGTTATTTCAGGGCGAGTGAGACCCAGTACTTC.

V is TRBV6-1 and J is TRBJ1-1, with D possibly TRBD1 on 6 matching bases. The CDR3 has 14 amino acids. The germline V gene has CDR1 MNHNS and CDR2 SASEGT. V lost 2 bases to trimming and J lost 3 bases, with 10 bases between them. The CDR3 is CASSESRGDTEAFF. Here the CDR3 DNA reads TGTGCCAGCAGTGAAAGTAGGGGGGACACTGAAGCTTTCTTT.

V gene TRBV19 combines with J gene TRBJ1-2; 7 bases match TRBD1. This CDR3 contains 12 residues. J lost 8 bases, V lost 10 bases, and 10 bases had no gene match. Per the germline V gene, CDR1 is LNHDA and CDR2 is SQIVND (reference sequence). Here the CDR3 DNA reads TGTGCCACTGAAGTGAGGGGGCGCGGCTACACCTTC. Its translation is CATEVRGRGYTF.

This chain connects TRBV4-2 to TRBJ2-3; 8 bases fit TRBD1. This CDR3 region has 16 residues. Germline trimming cut 2 bases from V and 7 bases from J; bases unmatched to any gene: 11. CDR1 and CDR2 (germline): LGHNA, YNFKEQ. The CDR3 nucleotides read TGTGCCAGCAGCCAATGGGCAGGGGGCTTAGAAAATACGCAGTATTTT. This translates into CASSQWAGGLENTQYF.

The genes are TRBV19 and TRBJ1-5, with D possibly matching TRBD1 (5 bases). The germline V gene has CDR1 LNHDA and CDR2 SQIVND (reference sequence). Trimming left V 4 bases short and J 6 bases short, with 16 bases between. The CDR3 covers 15 residues. For the CDR3, the DNA is TGTGCCAGTAGTAGCCCAGAGGGACGGAGTCAGCCCCAGCATTTT. Translated, it gives CASSSPEGRSQPQHF.

The chain links TRBV7-2 to TRBJ2-5; D call uncertain. V shed 1 base and J shed 1 base, with 4 bases lying between them. The CDR3 covers 13 residues. Germline V lookup: CDR1 SGHTA, CDR2 FQGNSA. This CDR3 is CASSLVFQETQYF. The CDR3 DNA reads TGTGCCAGCAGCTTAGTCTTCCAAGAGACCCAGTACTTC.